The 9 T cell receptor beta chains below all came from one sample that was sequenced in a study of T-cell reconstitution after alpha-beta-depleted transplantation in children (dated by TCRdb to the mid-2010s). Library construction relied on PCR. Sequencing instrument: Illumina HiSeq 2500. To normalize quantification of the TCRbeta repertoire, the TCR libraries were built with molecular barcoding that relied on unique molecular identifiers. The public reads were reanalyzed by TCRdb: fastp trimming at Q25, MiXCR alignment, in-frame beta chains only. Records with the same CDR3 protein are collapsed into one entry carrying the most frequent genes and DNA. The sample data list roughly 490,000 distinct CDR3 sequences, and approximately 10% of these were observed just once. About 14% of the sample is in the top ten clones. The sample's treatment or condition label, in plain terms: allogeneic hematopoietic cell transplantation with graft depleted of TCRalphabeta T cells and CD19 B cells.

The material sequenced was PBMCs, mostly from graft donor cells, taken 180 days after TCRalphabeta/CD19-depleted stem cell transplant. All receptors come from a female patient aged 2-15 years who had a stem cell transplant for aplastic anemia, so the T cells may come from the graft donor.

This sequence joins TRBV11-2 and TRBJ1-5; TRBD1 is a possible D gene (6 bases). The CDR3 sequence is 16 residues long. Germline CDR1 reads SGHAT; CDR2 reads FQNNGV. Deletions cut 2 bases from V and 4 bases from J, with 15 bases between. The chain's CDR3 is CASSLLYGTPNQPQHF. The CDR3 nucleotides are TGTGCCAGCAGCTTATTATACGGGACACCTAATCAGCCCCAGCATTTT.

The V and J genes are TRBV29-1 and TRBJ1-2; 7 bases agree with TRBD1. This CDR3 is 13 amino acids long. Unmatched junction bases numbered 10, after V lost 6 bases and J lost 6 bases. Per the germline V gene, CDR1 is SQVTM and CDR2 is ANQGSEA. This chain's CDR3 is CSVLTRQGNGYTF. The CDR3 nucleotides read TGCAGCGTCTTGACGCGACAGGGTAATGGCTACACCTTC.

This clonotype was observed at least ten times. The chain couples TRBV12-3 or TRBV12-4 to TRBJ1-2; D not certain. The V end was cut by 5 bases, the J end by 5 bases, with 6 bases between. This CDR3 has 11 residues. CDR3 sequence: CASSRSYGYTF. CDR3 in DNA: TGTGCCAGCAGTCGTTCTTATGGCTACACCTTC.

The CDR3 protein is CASSPDGLLYEQYV. The CDR3 DNA is TGTGCCAGCTCACCGGATGGACTGCTCTACGAGCAGTACGTC. The rearrangement uses TRBV18 and TRBJ2-7; a weak D match, TRBD2 (5 bases). The CDR3 extends over 14 amino acids. From germline, CDR1 is KGHSH and CDR2 LQKENI. Deletions cut 3 bases from V and 3 bases from J, with 12 bases between.

The V and J genes are TRBV11-2 and TRBJ2-2, with a weak D call TRBD1 (6 bases). This CDR3 is built from 19 residues. V lost 5 bases and J lost 7, with 29 bases in between. Germline V gives CDR1 SGHAT, CDR2 FQNNGV. In DNA, the CDR3 is TGTGCCAGCAGCCCCACCGGGGCCGCAGGGGAGCTCTACGGCGGGGAGCTGTTTTTT. It encodes CASSPTGAAGELYGGELFF.

The chain employs TRBV24-1 and TRBJ2-2, with 11 bases matching TRBD1. CDR1 and CDR2 (germline): KGHDR, SFDVKD. The CDR3 is 17 residues long. Germline trimming cut 1 base from V and 5 bases from J; bases unmatched to any gene: 5. The CDR3 spells CATSDFGGTGGTGELFF. The CDR3 nucleotides are TGTGCCACCAGTGATTTTGGGGGGACAGGGGGGACCGGGGAGCTGTTTTTT.

This clonotype came up a few times. V is TRBV9 and J is TRBJ1-3; D unclear. Germline V lookup: CDR1 SGDLS, CDR2 YYNGEE. Trimming stripped 3 bases from V and 0 bases from J, with 10 bases between. The CDR3 has 15 residues. The CDR3 region is CASSGRSTSGNTIYF. The CDR3 DNA reads TGTGCCAGCAGCGGCCGGTCCACCTCTGGAAACACCATATATTTT.

The V and J genes are TRBV4-3 and TRBJ2-1, with D perhaps assigned TRBD1 or TRBD2 (5 bases each). CDR1 and CDR2 (germline): LGHNA, YSLEER. The CDR3 has 12 residues. Trimming stripped 3 bases from V and 15 bases from J, with 15 bases between. The CDR3 DNA follows: TGCGCCAGCAGCCATCTGGGACGGGGCCCGTTCTTC. Protein: CASSHLGRGPFF.

This clonotype has more than one count but fewer than ten. The CDR3 nucleotides read TGTGCCAGCAGTGGCGGGATGTTTGCTGAAGCTTTCTTT. Translation gives CASSGGMFAEAFF. The chain couples TRBV6-2 or TRBV6-3 to TRBJ1-1; D gene unclear. The germline CDR1 and CDR2 sequences are MNHEY and SVGEGT. Trimming cost V 5 bases and J 6 bases, with 13 bases left between them. This CDR3 spans 13 amino acids.